A single sample gave rise to the 2 T cell receptor beta chains below, sequenced in a study of blood T cell repertoires in COVID-19. This table comes from immunoSEQ multiplex PCR, and its TCRdb copy is limited to in-frame clones, with some not included. The table shows about 130,000 clones, with about 72% occurring only once. The specimen was peripheral blood. The receptors were gathered from a woman in her seventies with acute or convalescent COVID-19.

This chain links TRBV27 with TRBJ1-4; 9 bases agree with TRBD1. V dropped 8 bases and J dropped 6; count of bases not matched to a gene: 10. Germline V gene sequence: CDR1 MNHEY, CDR2 SMNVEV (reference sequence). CDR3 size: 15 residues. CDR3 residues: CASSKTGTGYEKLFF. CDR3 coding DNA: TGTGCCAGCTCTAAAACCGGGACAGGGTATGAAAAACTGTTTTTT. The entire variable domain, with the rest obtained from reference TRBV27 and TRBJ1-4, is as follows: EAQVTQNPRYLITVTGKKLTVTCSQNMNHEYMSWYRQDPGLGLRQIYYSMNVEVTDKGDVPEGYKVSRKEKRNFPLILESPSPNQTSLYFCASSKTGTGYEKLFFGSGTQLSVL.

This rearrangement joins TRBV2 to TRBJ1-1; a weak D match, TRBD1 (5 bases). From germline, CDR1 is SNHLY and CDR2 FYNNEI. Trimming took off 6 bases at V and 5 bases at J, with 13 bases between the two ends. The CDR3 is 13 residues long. Here the CDR3 DNA reads TGTGCCAGCAGGGACACAGGAAGGACTGAAGCTTTCTTT. Encoded protein: CASRDTGRTEAFF.